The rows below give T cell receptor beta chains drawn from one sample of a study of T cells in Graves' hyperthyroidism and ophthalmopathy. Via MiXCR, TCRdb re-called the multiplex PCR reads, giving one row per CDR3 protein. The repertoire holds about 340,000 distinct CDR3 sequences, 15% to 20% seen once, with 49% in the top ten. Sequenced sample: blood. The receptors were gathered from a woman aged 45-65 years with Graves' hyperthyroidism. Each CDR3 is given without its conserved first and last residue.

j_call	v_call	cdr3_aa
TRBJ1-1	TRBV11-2	ASSLGGGLNTEAF
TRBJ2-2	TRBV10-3	AISEGLAGTNTGELF
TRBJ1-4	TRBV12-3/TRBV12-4	ASSLGPGRRVEKLF
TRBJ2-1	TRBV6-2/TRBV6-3	ASSPLAGGGSYNEQF
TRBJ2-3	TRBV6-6	ASSYTRPIGGRGRTDTQY
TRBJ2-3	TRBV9	ASSVERSGLGTDTQY
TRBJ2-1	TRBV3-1	ASSPIGPYNEQF
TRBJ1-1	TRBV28	ASSLWGQGATNTEAF
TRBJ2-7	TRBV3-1	ASRNDRGSSYEQY
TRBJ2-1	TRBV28	ASSSGPGRLAGKDTYNEQF
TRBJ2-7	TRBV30	AWSRKPGNWFDEQY
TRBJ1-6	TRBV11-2	ASTTDSSPLH
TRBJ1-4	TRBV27	ASSFGSGQTGEKLF
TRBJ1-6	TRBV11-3	ASSPFGSPLH
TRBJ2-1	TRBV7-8	ASSLDYYNEQF
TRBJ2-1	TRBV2	ASSRRDEPFNEQF
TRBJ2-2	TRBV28	ASSFPWTGPNTGELF
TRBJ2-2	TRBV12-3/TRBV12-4	ASSLSGGGELF
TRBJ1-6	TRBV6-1	ASSEGGVSSYNSPLH
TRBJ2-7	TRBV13	ASSLGVIGYEQY
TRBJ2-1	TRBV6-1	ASSQASNEQF
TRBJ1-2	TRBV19	ASSEGQGGYGYT
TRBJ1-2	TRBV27	ASSADRAPGYGYT
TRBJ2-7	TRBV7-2	ASSQWGTYSYEQY
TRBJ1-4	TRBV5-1	ASSETGKEKLF
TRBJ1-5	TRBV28	ASSFRAGLSNQPQH
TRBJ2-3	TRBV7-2	ASSLTSLAATDTQY
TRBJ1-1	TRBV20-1	SATGQPGRTEAF
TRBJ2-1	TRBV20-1	SAGGGAGVYNEQF
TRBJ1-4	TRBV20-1	SARGAAPTTNEKLF
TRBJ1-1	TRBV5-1	ASRFDSAEAF
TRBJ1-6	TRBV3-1	ASSQEGSYNSPLH
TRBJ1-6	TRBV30	AWSSEVGDSPLH
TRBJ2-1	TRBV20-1	SARASSGNEQF
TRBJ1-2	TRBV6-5	ASTSTAGEGYT
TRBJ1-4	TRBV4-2	ASSHRDGKLF
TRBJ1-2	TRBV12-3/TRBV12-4	ASTDTSGMRGYT
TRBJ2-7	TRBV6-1	ASSEVRILGSPPYEQY
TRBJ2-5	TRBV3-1	ASSQNPTGAETQY
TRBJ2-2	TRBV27	ASSVTVTGELF
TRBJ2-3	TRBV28	ASSLSQYTDTQY
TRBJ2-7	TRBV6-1	ASSEALGDYEQY
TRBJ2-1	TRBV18	ASSPWTPGDLYNEQF
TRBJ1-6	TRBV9	ASSGDGVGPLH
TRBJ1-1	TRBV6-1	ASREPGGMNTEAF